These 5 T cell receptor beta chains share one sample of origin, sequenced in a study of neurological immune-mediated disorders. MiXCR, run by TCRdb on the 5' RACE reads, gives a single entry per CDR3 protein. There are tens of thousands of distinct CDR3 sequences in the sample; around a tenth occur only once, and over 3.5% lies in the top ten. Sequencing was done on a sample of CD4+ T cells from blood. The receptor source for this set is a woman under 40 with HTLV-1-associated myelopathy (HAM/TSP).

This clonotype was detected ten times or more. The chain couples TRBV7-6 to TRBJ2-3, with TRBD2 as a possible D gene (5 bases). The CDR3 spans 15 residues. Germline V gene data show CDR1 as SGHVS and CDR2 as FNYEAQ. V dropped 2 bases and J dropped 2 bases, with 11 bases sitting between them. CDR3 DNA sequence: TGTGCCAGCAGCTTATTCGACTATAACACAGATACGCAGTATTTT. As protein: CASSLFDYNTDTQYF.

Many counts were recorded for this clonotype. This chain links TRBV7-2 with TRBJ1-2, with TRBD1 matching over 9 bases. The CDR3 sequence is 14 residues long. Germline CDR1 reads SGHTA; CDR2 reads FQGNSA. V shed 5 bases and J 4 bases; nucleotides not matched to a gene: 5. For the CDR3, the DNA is TGTGCCAGCAGCCCAGACAGGGGGGGCTATGGCTACACCTTC. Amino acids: CASSPDRGGYGYTF.

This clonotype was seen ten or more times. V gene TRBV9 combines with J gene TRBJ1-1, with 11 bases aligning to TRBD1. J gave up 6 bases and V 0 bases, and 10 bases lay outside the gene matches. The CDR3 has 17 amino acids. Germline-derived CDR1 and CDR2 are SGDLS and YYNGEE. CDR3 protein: CASSVEGSGQGASEAFF. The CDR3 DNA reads TGTGCCAGCAGCGTAGAGGGGAGTGGACAGGGGGCCTCTGAAGCTTTCTTT.

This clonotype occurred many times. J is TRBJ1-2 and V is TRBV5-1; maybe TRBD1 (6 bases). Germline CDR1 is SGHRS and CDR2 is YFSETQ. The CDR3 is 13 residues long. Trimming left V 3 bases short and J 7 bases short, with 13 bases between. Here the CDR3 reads CASSWTASSGYTF. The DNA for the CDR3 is TGCGCCAGCAGCTGGACAGCGTCGTCTGGCTACACCTTC.

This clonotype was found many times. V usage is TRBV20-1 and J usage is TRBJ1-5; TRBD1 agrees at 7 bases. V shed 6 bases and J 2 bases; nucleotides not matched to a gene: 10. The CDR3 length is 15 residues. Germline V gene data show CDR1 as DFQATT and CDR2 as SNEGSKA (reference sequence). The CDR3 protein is CSAMQGGLGNQPQHF. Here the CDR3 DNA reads TGCAGTGCCATGCAGGGGGGTTTAGGCAATCAGCCCCAGCATTTT.